This T cell receptor (beta chain) stems from a study of shared clonotypes between healthy human individuals. Broader study findings: Naive subsets generally had larger estimated richness than memory subsets. Compared with clonotypes that all four donors shared, non-shared clonotypes had lower generation probabilities.

As regards this clone: Its antigen is still unknown.

V was clipped by 3 bases and J by 1 base, with 12 bases between them. CDR1 and CDR2 (germline): MNHEY, SMNVEV (reference sequence). The CDR3 contains 15 residues. Each subset's genomic DNA was shared equally among a number of immunoSEQ plates. The data were produced by immunoSEQ multiplex PCR, yet TCRdb's version contains in-frame clones alone and is incomplete. This sample has hundreds of thousands of clones, with less than 75% found just once. A split of CD4+ cells into CD45RA+ naive and CD45RA-negative memory subsets was performed. This clonotype was sampled from a man aged 30 to 39 in good health. The V call is TRBV27, the J call TRBJ1-2, with D maybe TRBD1 (5 bases). Sequencing was carried out using memory CD4+ T cells sorted from blood. Subset indicated: CD45RA-negative fraction. The chain's CDR3 is CASSLGRGSNYGYTF. The CDR3 nucleotides are TGTGCCAGCAGTTTGGGGCGTGGGAGTAACTATGGCTACACCTTC.